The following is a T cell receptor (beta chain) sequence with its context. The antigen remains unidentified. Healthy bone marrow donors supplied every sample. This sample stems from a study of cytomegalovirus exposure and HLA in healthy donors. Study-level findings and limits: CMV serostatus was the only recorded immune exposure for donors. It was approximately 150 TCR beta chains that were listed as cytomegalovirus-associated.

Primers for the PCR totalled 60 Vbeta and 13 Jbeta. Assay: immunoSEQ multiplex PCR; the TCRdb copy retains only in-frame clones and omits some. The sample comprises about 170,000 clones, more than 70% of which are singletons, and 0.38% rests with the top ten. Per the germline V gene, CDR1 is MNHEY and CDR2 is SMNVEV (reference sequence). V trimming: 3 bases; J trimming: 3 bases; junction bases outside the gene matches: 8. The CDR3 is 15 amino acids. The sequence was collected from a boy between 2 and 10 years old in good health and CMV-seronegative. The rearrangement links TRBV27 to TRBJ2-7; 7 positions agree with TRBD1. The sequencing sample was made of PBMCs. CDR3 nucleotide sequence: TGTGCCAGCAGTTTTTGGGGACAGAGAGGCTACGAGCAGTACTTC. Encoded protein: CASSFWGQRGYEQYF.